Reported below is one T cell receptor (beta chain). The data derive from a study of monozygotic twins with inflammatory bowel disease. This CDR3 comprises 13 residues. Per the germline V gene, CDR1 is LGHNT and CDR2 is FRNRAP. TCRdb re-called the 5' RACE reads and catalogs CDR3 proteins one per entry, DNA excluded. The sample has approximately 330,000 distinct CDR3 sequences. The rearrangement joins TRBV12-5 to TRBJ2-1; the TCRdb D gene call, TRBD1, has no DNA to confirm it. The sequence was collected from a human donor with ulcerative colitis or Crohn's disease, or a healthy co-twin of an affected twin (not recorded which). Sequencing was performed on blood. The CDR3 is CASGFLSGVEQFF.